This record concerns one TCR beta chain sequence. Germline and genes: mouse. Sequencing ends 1 residue short of the CDR3 end; the germline J gene provides the rest. This sample was included in a study of tissue T cells after allogeneic stem cell transplantation. Measured with immunoSEQ multiplex PCR; TCRdb has only the in-frame clones, and not every one. The sample holds about 16,000 clones, around 70% seen once. The V end was cut by 2 bases, the J end by 6 bases, with 3 bases between. CDR1 is SQVVS and CDR2 is ANEGSEA in the germline V gene. The CDR3 length is 10 residues. The receptor was isolated from a female BALB/c mouse in good health. MHC haplotype of the strain: H2-d. J is TRBJ2-5 and V is TRBV30, with unresolved D. Sample: spleen. CDR3 bases read: TGTAGTTCTAGAACTGACACCCAGTAC. This codes for CSSRTDTQY. From start to end, the CDR3 is CSSRTDTQYF.